What follows is one T cell receptor beta chain and its context. What it recognizes is unknown. The sample belongs to a study of cytomegalovirus exposure and HLA in healthy donors. Study-wide results and limits: The dataset shows that most TCR sequences were rare, while some public TCRs occurred in many donors. Both high specificity and high sensitivity reportedly marked the classifier's diagnosis of cytomegalovirus status. Three chains linked to CMV were shown in vitro to be specific for CMV antigens.

Germline V CDR1 and CDR2: LNHNV, YYDKDF (reference sequence). V lost 1 base and J lost 10, with 17 bases in between. This CDR3 has 15 amino acids. The protocol was immunoSEQ multiplex PCR, while the TCRdb copy is restricted to in-frame clones and leaves out a portion. This table has 200,000 to 250,000 clones, 75% to 90% appearing once. The receptor's source is a woman between 25 and 40 years old in good health and CMV-seropositive. The chain links TRBV15 to TRBJ2-1, with D possibly being TRBD2 (6 bases). The sequencing input was PBMCs. DNA of the CDR3: TGTGCCACCAGCAGAGGACGGGAGAGGTCGGTAGAGCAGTTCTTC. Its translation is CATSRGRERSVEQFF.